These 21 T cell receptor beta chains were all obtained from the same sample, sequenced in a study of T cell responses to AZD1222 COVID-19 vaccine. TCRdb's copy holds only in-frame clones and misses some; the assay was immunoSEQ multiplex PCR. Here the sample spans over 80,000 clones, 75% to 90% being singletons. This specimen was peripheral blood, taken on day 0 of AZD1222 vaccination. These receptors all come from an adult in good health.

In this sample, this clone turned up once. V is TRBV7-9 and J is TRBJ2-1, with D perhaps given as TRBD1 or TRBD2 (5 bases each). V was pared by 5 bases and J by 9 bases, with 23 bases between. CDR1 is SEHNR and CDR2 is FQNEAQ in the germline V gene (reference sequence). The CDR3 consists of 16 residues. The CDR3 loop is CASSPTGTDLRSEQFF. The CDR3 DNA is TGTGCCAGCAGCCCTACCGGGACGGACCTGAGGAGTGAGCAGTTCTTC.

The chain recombines TRBV29-1 with TRBJ2-7, with 8 positions matching TRBD1. The CDR3 contains 13 residues. V shed 5 bases, J shed 4 bases, and the junction held 7 bases outside the gene matches. CDR1 and CDR2 from the germline V gene are SQVTM and ANQGSEA. This CDR3 is CSVTGGSIYEQYF. For the CDR3, the DNA is TGCAGCGTTACAGGGGGGTCGATTTACGAGCAGTACTTC.

The V and J genes are TRBV7-9 and TRBJ1-2, with a weak D call TRBD1 (5 bases). V lost 2 bases to trimming and J lost 3 bases, with 7 bases between them. In germline, CDR1 is SEHNR, CDR2 FQNEAQ (reference sequence). The CDR3 loop spans 13 amino acids. In DNA form, the CDR3 reads TGTGCCAGCAGCTTATCGGGGGACTATGGCTACACCTTC. Translated, it gives CASSLSGDYGYTF.

The chain uses TRBV29-1 and TRBJ2-1, with 10 bases aligning to TRBD2. Germline CDR1 reads SQVTM; CDR2 reads ANQGSEA. This CDR3 is 13 amino acids long. The junction had 4 bases not matched to a gene; V was cut back by 5 bases and J by 6 bases. The chain's CDR3 is CSVRSGRGNEQFF. As DNA, the CDR3 is TGCAGCGTTCGGAGCGGGAGGGGCAATGAGCAGTTCTTC.

This clone was seen a single time. This sequence joins TRBV7-9 and TRBJ2-1, with D perhaps matching TRBD1 or TRBD2 (5 bases each). The CDR3 contains 18 residues. The germline V gene has CDR1 SEHNR and CDR2 FQNEAQ (reference sequence). With 4 bases removed from V and 7 bases from J, the gap between germline ends came to 26 bases. The chain's CDR3 is CASSSYPQGTVGGNEQFF. The CDR3 DNA is TGTGCCAGCAGCTCATACCCACAAGGGACGGTAGGCGGAAATGAGCAGTTCTTC.

The gene calls are TRBV2 and TRBJ1-2, with D possibly TRBD1 on 6 matching bases. The V and J ends lost 6 bases and 11 bases respectively, with 13 bases between them. The CDR3 contains 11 residues. Germline assignment: CDR1 SNHLY and CDR2 FYNNEI. CDR3: CASRGTRDYTF. As DNA, the CDR3 is TGTGCCAGCAGGGGGACAAGGGATTACACCTTC.

V is TRBV7-9 and J is TRBJ1-1; D remains ambiguous. Germline CDR1 SEHNR, CDR2 FQNEAQ (reference sequence). Trimming took 1 base from V and 2 from J, leaving 8 bases between them. The CDR3 runs 14 residues. CDR3 sequence (DNA): TGTGCCAGCAGCTTAGGTCAGCAAAACACTGAAGCTTTCTTT. Residues: CASSLGQQNTEAFF. The whole variable domain, filled in from reference TRBV7-9 and TRBJ1-1, reads DTGVSQNPRHKITKRGQNVTFRCDPISEHNRLYWYRQTLGQGPEFLTYFQNEAQLEKSRLLSDRFSAERPKGSFSTLEIQRTEQGDSAMYLCASSLGQQNTEAFFGQGTRLTVV.

This sequence joins TRBV5-1 and TRBJ1-6, with TRBD1 as a possible D gene (5 bases). This CDR3 is built from 15 residues. Trimming took 4 bases from V and 6 from J, leaving 14 bases between them. In germline, CDR1 is SGHRS, CDR2 YFSETQ. In nucleotides, the CDR3 is TGCGCCAGCAGCGGGGGAGTCGCGTCTAATTCACCCCTCCACTTT. Amino acid sequence: CASSGGVASNSPLHF.

The CDR3 nucleotides read TGTGCCAGCAGCCAATTCGGACAGTCAGACTATGGCTACACCTTC. This encodes CASSQFGQSDYGYTF. V and J are TRBV3-1 (or the pseudogene TRBV3-2) and TRBJ1-2, with D tentatively TRBD1 (6 bases). CDR3 length: 15 amino acids. V gave up 2 bases and J gave up 3 bases, with 13 bases separating them. Per germline, CDR1 LGHDT and CDR2 YNNKEL (reference sequence).

The chain links TRBV9 to TRBJ2-5; the D gene is possibly TRBD1 (6 bases). The V end lost 0 bases, the J end lost 0 bases, and 9 bases lay between the germline ends. Per germline, CDR1 SGDLS and CDR2 YYNGEE. The CDR3 runs to 15 residues. For the CDR3, the DNA is TGTGCCAGCAGCGTAGGCAGGGGTTACCAAGAGACCCAGTACTTC. This encodes CASSVGRGYQETQYF.

Here the CDR3 DNA reads TGTGCCAGCAGCTTGTCTAGAGAACAGAAAATCCAAGAGACCCAGTACTTC. Protein: CASSLSREQKIQETQYF. The V gene is TRBV5-6, the J gene TRBJ2-5; D is uncertain. V was shortened by 1 base and J by 1 base, with 17 bases between the two germline ends. The CDR3 loop spans 17 amino acids. Per germline, CDR1 SGHDT and CDR2 YYEEEE.

The rearrangement uses TRBV9 and TRBJ1-2, with D uncertain. CDR3 size: 15 residues. CDR1 and CDR2 (germline): SGDLS, YYNGEE. The V end lost 0 bases, the J end lost 0 bases, and 9 bases lay between the germline ends. The CDR3 coding sequence is TGTGCCAGCAGCGTAGATGGCAGAGCTAACTATGGCTACACCTTC. This translates into CASSVDGRANYGYTF.

The chain recombines TRBV5-1 with TRBJ1-1, with a weak D call TRBD1 (5 bases). This CDR3 spans 13 amino acids. V lost 5 bases to trimming and J lost 0 bases, with 8 bases between them. Per germline, CDR1 SGHRS and CDR2 YFSETQ. This CDR3 reads CASSRQMNTEAFF. The CDR3 bases are TGCGCCAGCAGTAGACAGATGAACACTGAAGCTTTCTTT. The full variable domain, with the rest looked up from reference TRBV5-1 and TRBJ1-1, is KAGVTQTPRYLIKTRGQQVTLSCSPISGHRSVSWYQQTPGQGLQFLFEYFSETQRNKGNFPGRFSGRQFSNSRSEMNVSTLELGDSALYLCASSRQMNTEAFFGQGTRLTVV.

This chain uses TRBV21-1 with TRBJ1-5; TRBD1 reflects the table's D call only, with no check against the DNA. TRBV21-1 is a known pseudogene. This CDR3 contains 16 residues. DNA of the CDR3: TGTGCCAGCAGCCTACAGGACAGGGGGCCGCCTGAAGCCCAGCATTTT. Translating gives CASSLQDRGPPEAQHF.

V is TRBV11-2 and J is TRBJ2-2, with D maybe TRBD1 (6 bases). The germline V gene encodes CDR1 SGHAT and CDR2 FQNNGV. This CDR3 has 16 amino acids. Trimming removed 1 base from V and 0 bases from J, with 9 bases in between. The CDR3 sequence is CASSLVTGTNTGELFF. The CDR3 bases are TGTGCCAGCAGCTTAGTCACAGGGACGAACACCGGGGAGCTGTTTTTT.

The chain uses TRBV18 and TRBJ1-6; TRBD1 is a possible D gene (5 bases). CDR3 size: 13 residues. Germline CDR1 is KGHSH and CDR2 is LQKENI. V lost 8 bases and J 10 bases, leaving 15 bases between the germline ends. The CDR3 sequence is CASGAGIDSPLHF. CDR3 coding DNA: TGTGCCAGCGGGGCGGGTATTGACTCACCCCTCCACTTT. The entire variable domain, with the rest obtained from reference TRBV18 and TRBJ1-6, is as follows: NAGVMQNPRHLVRRRGQEARLRCSPMKGHSHVYWYRQLPEEGLKFMVYLQKENIIDESGMPKERFSAEFPKEGPSILRIQQVVRGDSAAYFCASGAGIDSPLHFGNGTRLTVT.

This clone appeared once. J is TRBJ2-5 and V is TRBV15; tentative D call: TRBD1 (5 bases). This CDR3 spans 13 amino acids. V shed 2 bases and J shed 4 bases, with 8 bases lying between them. CDR1 and CDR2 from the germline V gene are LNHNV and YYDKDF (reference sequence). The CDR3 protein is CATSRTGTETQYF. The CDR3 DNA reads as TGTGCCACCAGCAGAACAGGAACAGAGACCCAGTACTTC.

The chain joins TRBV5-4 to TRBJ1-2; D not resolved. Trimming stripped 0 bases from V and 6 bases from J, with 9 bases between. Germline CDR1 SGHNT, CDR2 YYREEE (reference sequence). This CDR3 spans 13 amino acids. CDR3 amino acids: CASSLGWTDGYTF. The CDR3 DNA reads TGTGCCAGCAGCTTGGGGTGGACGGATGGCTACACCTTC.

V is TRBV6-5 and J is TRBJ1-1, with no clear D. The V and J ends lost 5 bases and 3 bases respectively, with 13 bases between them. From germline, CDR1 is MNHEY and CDR2 SVGAGI. The CDR3 runs 14 residues. The DNA of the CDR3 is TGTGCCAGCAGTCCCCGGATGGTTGACACTGAAGCTTTCTTT. It codes for CASSPRMVDTEAFF.

This chain connects TRBV5-1 to TRBJ2-1, with no clear D. The CDR3 extends over 15 amino acids. V shed 0 bases and J shed 0 bases, with 7 bases lying between them. Looked up from germline, CDR1 is SGHRS and CDR2 is YFSETQ. CDR3 DNA sequence: TGCGCCAGCAGCTTGGTGCCTACCTCCTACAATGAGCAGTTCTTC. This encodes CASSLVPTSYNEQFF. The variable domain in full, completed from reference TRBV5-1 and TRBJ2-1, reads KAGVTQTPRYLIKTRGQQVTLSCSPISGHRSVSWYQQTPGQGLQFLFEYFSETQRNKGNFPGRFSGRQFSNSRSEMNVSTLELGDSALYLCASSLVPTSYNEQFFGPGTRLTVL.

The V gene is TRBV15, the J gene TRBJ2-5; 7 bases are shared with TRBD2. The trim removed 5 bases at V and 2 bases at J, leaving 11 bases unmatched. This CDR3 spans 16 amino acids. In germline, CDR1 is LNHNV, CDR2 YYDKDF (reference sequence). In nucleotides, the CDR3 is TGTGCCACCAGCCCACGGGGAGCGGGGCGGCAAGAGACCCAGTACTTC. The encoded protein is CATSPRGAGRQETQYF.